This TCR beta chain was recovered during a study of T cell repertoires in cytomegalovirus infection. Study details: Indications of both CMV infection and matching HLA type were provided by public TCR beta signatures. General study results and limits: People with CMV and the relevant HLA were identified by cumulative public TCR beta family frequency. In two of eight donors, the top clonotype was HLA-C-restricted CMV-specific.

Comment on this clonotype: What it binds is unknown.

CDR3 length: 17 residues. Germline CDR1 and CDR2: MDHEN and SYDVKM. V lost 3 bases, J lost 7 bases, and 14 bases stayed unmatched. TCRdb redid the calling of the reads with MiXCR, one entry per CDR3 protein. This sample has 200,000 to 300,000 distinct CDR3 sequences, with approximately 8.3% found just once. J is TRBJ2-2 and V is TRBV28, with TRBD2 matching over 7 bases. The sequence was collected from a human donor in good health (CMV status not recorded). Some clones in this sample may be carry-over from other donors' samples. The sequenced sample consisted of PBMCs. The CDR3 protein is CASSFQSQRGIGGELFF. CDR3 nucleotides: TGTGCCAGCAGTTTCCAATCACAGCGGGGTATAGGCGGGGAGCTGTTTTTT.